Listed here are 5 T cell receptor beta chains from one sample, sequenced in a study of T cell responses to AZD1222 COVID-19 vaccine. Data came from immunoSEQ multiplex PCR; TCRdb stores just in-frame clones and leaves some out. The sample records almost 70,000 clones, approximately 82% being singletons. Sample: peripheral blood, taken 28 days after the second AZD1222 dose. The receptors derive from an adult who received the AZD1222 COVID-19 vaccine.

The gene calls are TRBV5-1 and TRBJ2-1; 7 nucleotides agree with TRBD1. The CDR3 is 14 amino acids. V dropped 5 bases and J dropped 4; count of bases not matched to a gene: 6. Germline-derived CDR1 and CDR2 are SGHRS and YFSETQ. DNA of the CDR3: TGCGCCAGCAGTTCGGGACAGAATTACAATGAGCAGTTCTTC. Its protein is CASSSGQNYNEQFF.

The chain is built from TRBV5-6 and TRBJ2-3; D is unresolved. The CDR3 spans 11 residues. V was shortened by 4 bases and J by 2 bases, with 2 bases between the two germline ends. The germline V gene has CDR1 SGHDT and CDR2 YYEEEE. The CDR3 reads CASSHTDTQYF. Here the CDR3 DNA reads TGTGCCAGCAGCCACACAGATACGCAGTATTTT.

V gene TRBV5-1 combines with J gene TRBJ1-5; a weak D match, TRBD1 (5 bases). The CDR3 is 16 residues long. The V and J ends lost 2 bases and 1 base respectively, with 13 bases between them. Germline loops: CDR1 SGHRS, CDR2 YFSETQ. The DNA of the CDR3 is TGCGCCAGCAGCTTCGGGTCGGGGGGAAGCAATCAGCCCCAGCATTTT. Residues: CASSFGSGGSNQPQHF.

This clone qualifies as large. The CDR3 protein is CASGQGAYEQYF. The CDR3 region has the DNA TGTGCCAGCGGACAGGGGGCTTACGAGCAGTACTTC. This rearrangement joins TRBV25-1 to TRBJ2-7; TRBD1 aligns across 11 bases. Trimming removed 8 bases from V and 4 bases from J; junction bases left unmatched: 1. Germline V gene lookup returns CDR1 MGHDK and CDR2 SYGVNS. The CDR3 covers 12 residues.

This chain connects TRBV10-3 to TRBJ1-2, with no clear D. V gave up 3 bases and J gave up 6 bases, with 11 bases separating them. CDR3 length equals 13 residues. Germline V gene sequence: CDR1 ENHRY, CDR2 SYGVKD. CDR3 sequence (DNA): TGTGCCATCAGTGATGGCGTTGGTAATGGCTACACCTTC. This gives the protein CAISDGVGNGYTF.